This T cell receptor (beta chain) was captured by sequencing in a study of shared clonotypes between healthy human individuals. CD45RO-negative, CCR7-selected cells formed the naive CD8 fraction, which excluded terminally differentiated effector memory CD45RA+ cells. The table lists this clone with a few counts. Profiled with immunoSEQ multiplex PCR; TCRdb holds only in-frame clones, not every one. The repertoire includes about 2 million clones, about 95% of them detected once, and more than 0.95% sits in the top ten. The material sequenced was naive CD8+ T cells sorted from blood. The sequence came from a man younger than 35 in good health.

The CDR3 reads CASSLWDRGTGELFF. The CDR3 region has the DNA TGCGCCAGCAGCTTATGGGACAGGGGCACCGGGGAGCTGTTTTTT. The chain combines TRBV5-1 with TRBJ2-2, with 10 bases fitting TRBD1. Germline trimming cut 2 bases from V and 4 bases from J; bases unmatched to any gene: 2. This CDR3 has 15 residues. Per germline, CDR1 SGHRS and CDR2 YFSETQ.